Below are 10 T cell receptor beta chains sequenced from a single sample in a study of naive and memory T cell subsets. These receptors' targets are unknown. The beta constant-region primer was an equimolar mix of two oligonucleotides covering TRBC1 and TRBC2. The ligated cDNA underwent four PCR rounds using SP2 and nested alpha and beta constant-region primers. MiXCR, run by TCRdb on the UMI-ligation and nested PCR reads, gives a single entry per CDR3 protein. The sample carries 98,000 or so distinct CDR3 sequences, about 15% recorded once. Overall study results and limits: Naive repertoires, especially CD8, held a few larger clonotypes, possibly memory cells re-expressing CD45RA.

The source material was naive CD8+ T cells from blood. All receptors derive from a human donor in good health.

In its sample, this clonotype was seen a few times. Here the CDR3 reads CASTLLSGTSSYEQYF. The CDR3 coding sequence is TGTGCCAGCACCCTACTAAGCGGGACCAGCTCCTACGAGCAGTACTTC. The chain employs TRBV7-9 and TRBJ2-7, with 7 nucleotides matching TRBD2. With V trimmed by 7 bases and J by 0 bases, 12 bases remained unmatched. Germline assignment: CDR1 SEHNR and CDR2 FQNEAQ (reference sequence). The CDR3 contains 16 residues.

The CDR3 protein is CASSQAGSSGNTIYF. The CDR3 DNA reads as TGCGCCAGCAGCCAAGCTGGGAGCTCTGGAAACACCATATATTTT. This rearrangement joins TRBV4-1 to TRBJ1-3; no definite D call. The CDR3 runs to 15 residues. Looked up from germline, CDR1 is MGHRA and CDR2 is YSYEKL. The V end was cut by 1 base, the J end by 0 bases, with 7 bases between.

V usage is TRBV12-5 and J usage is TRBJ1-1; 9 nucleotides agree with TRBD1. This CDR3 contains 17 residues. V shed 6 bases, J shed 0 bases, and the junction held 11 bases outside the gene matches. Germline V CDR1 and CDR2: LGHNT, FRNRAP. CDR3 in amino acids: CASGERQGDDMNTEAFF. CDR3 nucleotides: TGTGCTAGTGGGGAACGACAGGGGGACGATATGAACACTGAAGCTTTCTTT.

This clonotype was seen a handful of times. This chain links TRBV29-1 with TRBJ2-7; D ambiguous. Germline V gene sequence: CDR1 SQVTM, CDR2 ANQGSEA. Trimming took off 6 bases at V and 5 bases at J, with 8 bases between the two ends. The length of the CDR3 is 10 residues. The chain's CDR3 is CSVLQNEQYF. CDR3 DNA sequence: TGCAGCGTCCTCCAGAACGAGCAGTACTTC.

The rearrangement uses TRBV11-2 and TRBJ2-2; TRBD1 agrees at 7 bases. This CDR3 comprises 15 residues. The germline V gene has CDR1 SGHAT and CDR2 FQNNGV. With V trimmed by 5 bases and J by 0 bases, 3 bases remained unmatched. In DNA, the CDR3 is TGTGCCAGCAGCCCAGACAGGGCGAACACCGGGGAGCTGTTTTTT. Its protein product is CASSPDRANTGELFF.

This clonotype was seen only a few times. The chain joins TRBV2 to TRBJ2-6, with 9 bases matching TRBD2. The CDR3 contains 16 residues. Germline lookup yields CDR1 SNHLY and CDR2 FYNNEI. For the CDR3, the DNA is TGTGTCTGCGGGGCGGGAGGGCCCTCTGGGGCCAACGTCCTGACTTTC. This gives the protein CVCGAGGPSGANVLTF.

As for this clonotype: At one end, the junction sequence differs from germline, possibly due to a read error. The rearrangement uses TRBV12-3 or TRBV12-4 and TRBJ1-2; D is perhaps TRBD1 (5 bases). CDR3 size: 11 residues. The CDR3 is CASSLGGGDFF. For the CDR3, the DNA is TGTGCCAGCAGTTTAGGAGGAGGGGACTTCTTC.

The rearrangement links TRBV28 to TRBJ2-1; 10 nucleotides agree with TRBD1. The germline gives CDR1 MDHEN, CDR2 SYDVKM. With 1 base clipped from V and 7 bases from J, the junction kept 4 bases outside the gene matches. The CDR3 covers 15 residues. The CDR3 DNA sequence: TGTGCCAGCAGTTTATCTAGGACAGGGGGAAATGAGCAGTTCTTC. It specifies CASSLSRTGGNEQFF.

The chain links TRBV7-3 to TRBJ2-3; possibly TRBD2 for D (6 bases). V lost 5 bases and J 0 bases, leaving 12 bases between the germline ends. CDR1 is SGHTA and CDR2 is FQGTGA in the germline V gene. The CDR3 extends over 15 amino acids. Here the CDR3 reads CASSGGRLSTDTQYF. As DNA, the CDR3 is TGTGCCAGCAGCGGTGGGAGGCTGAGCACAGATACGCAGTATTTT.

A few counts support this clonotype. The chain recombines TRBV19 with TRBJ2-7, with TRBD2 matching over 9 bases. The V gene's germline CDR1 is LNHDA and CDR2 SQIVND (reference sequence). The length of the CDR3 is 15 residues. Trimming removed 3 bases from V and 5 bases from J; junction bases left unmatched: 8. CDR3 loop: CASSMAGGPSHEQYF. The CDR3 DNA sequence: TGTGCCAGTAGTATGGCGGGAGGGCCTTCCCACGAGCAGTACTTC.